Below, 26 T cell receptor beta chains from the same sample are listed, as sequenced in a study of CD8 T cells in Susac syndrome. RNA in amounts of roughly 0.5 to 1 ug was reverse transcribed with random hexamers. TCRdb analysed the immunoSEQ multiplex PCR reads with MiXCR anew, one entry per CDR3 protein. The sample lists 180,000 or so distinct CDR3 sequences; just under 95% were seen once. Sequenced: CD4+ T cells from PBMCs. Receptors were obtained from a human donor with Susac syndrome.

This chain links TRBV5-1 with TRBJ2-7; 8 bases are a match to TRBD1. The CDR3 runs to 15 residues. Trimming removed 0 bases from V and 5 bases from J; junction bases left unmatched: 7. Germline V lookup: CDR1 SGHRS, CDR2 YFSETQ. The DNA for the CDR3 is TGCGCCAGCAGCTTGGAAAACAGGGGGGTCGACGAGCAGTACTTC. It encodes CASSLENRGVDEQYF. Together with reference TRBV5-1 and TRBJ2-7, the CDR3 gives the full variable domain: KAGVTQTPRYLIKTRGQQVTLSCSPISGHRSVSWYQQTPGQGLQFLFEYFSETQRNKGNFPGRFSGRQFSNSRSEMNVSTLELGDSALYLCASSLENRGVDEQYFGPGTRLTVT.

The chain combines TRBV20-1 with TRBJ2-7; D call uncertain. CDR1 and CDR2 from the germline V gene are DFQATT and SNEGSKA (reference sequence). CDR3 length equals 15 residues. Trimming left V 0 bases short and J 6 bases short, with 18 bases between. This CDR3 is CSARDVAQTSPEQYF. The CDR3 DNA reads TGCAGTGCTAGAGATGTAGCTCAAACGAGCCCCGAGCAGTACTTC.

V gene TRBV11-1 combines with J gene TRBJ2-3; D not resolved. The length of the CDR3 is 15 residues. V lost 1 base, J lost 1 base, and 9 bases lay in between. CDR1 and CDR2 (germline): SGHAT, FQDESV (reference sequence). The CDR3 loop is CASSLDAYRTDTQYF. The CDR3 DNA sequence: TGTGCCAGCAGCTTAGACGCCTACCGCACAGATACGCAGTATTTT. The full variable domain, its missing parts supplied by reference TRBV11-1 and TRBJ2-3, is EAEVAQSPRYKITEKSQAVAFWCDPISGHATLYWYRQILGQGPELLVQFQDESVVDDSQLPKDRFSAERLKGVDSTLKIQPAELGDSAMYLCASSLDAYRTDTQYFGPGTRLTVL.

Comments on this clonotype: One end of the junction varies from germline; a read error may be responsible. V and J are TRBV30 and TRBJ1-4, with 7 bases aligning to TRBD1. Germline CDR1 and CDR2: GTSNPN and SVGIG (reference sequence). This CDR3 has 11 amino acids. CDR3 protein: CATGFREKLFF. The DNA of the CDR3 is TGCGCGACAGGGTTTCGTGAAAAACTGTTTTTT.

V and J are TRBV7-8 and TRBJ2-4; a weak D match, TRBD2 (6 bases). Germline loops: CDR1 SGHVS, CDR2 FQNEAQ. Trimming shortened V by 5 bases and J by 6 bases, and 17 bases separated the two germline ends. This CDR3 is built from 15 residues. The CDR3 reads CASSPQGPEGNIQYF. CDR3 nucleotides: TGTGCCAGCAGCCCCCAGGGCCCGGAGGGAAACATTCAGTACTTC. The complete variable domain, with remaining parts taken from reference TRBV7-8 and TRBJ2-4, reads GAGVSQSPRYKVAKRGQDVALRCDPISGHVSLFWYQQALGQGPEFLTYFQNEAQLDKSGLPSDRFFAERPEGSVSTLKIQRTQQEDSAVYLCASSPQGPEGNIQYFGAGTRLSVL.

V usage is TRBV9 and J usage is TRBJ2-1; D is ambiguous. V lost 0 bases, J lost 9 bases, and 16 bases lay in between. CDR3 length: 15 amino acids. CDR1 and CDR2 from the germline V gene are SGDLS and YYNGEE. The CDR3 bases are TGTGCCAGCAGCGTAGTAACGGACCCATGGGGTGAGCAGTTCTTC. Amino acids: CASSVVTDPWGEQFF.

The chain recombines TRBV4-1 with TRBJ2-1; 12 nucleotides line up with TRBD2. The germline gives CDR1 MGHRA, CDR2 YSYEKL. The J segment lost 8 bases and the V segment lost 7 bases, leaving 9 bases of the junction unmatched. CDR3 length equals 15 residues. CDR3 region: CASTTTSGRIHEQFF. The DNA for the CDR3 is TGCGCCAGCACCACGACTAGCGGGAGAATCCATGAGCAGTTCTTC.

The chain employs TRBV29-1 and TRBJ2-1, with 8 bases matching TRBD2. The CDR3 is 14 amino acids. The germline V gene has CDR1 SQVTM and CDR2 ANQGSEA. The V segment lost 6 bases and the J segment 0 bases; nucleotides outside the gene matches: 4. The CDR3 nucleotides are TGCAGCGTGCGCGGGAGGCCCTCCTACAATGAGCAGTTCTTC. This encodes CSVRGRPSYNEQFF.

In regard to this clonotype: Germline is not matched at one junction end, which may reflect a read error. This chain joins TRBV20-1 and TRBJ1-2; 7 nucleotides align to TRBD1. This CDR3 contains 12 residues. CDR1 is DFQATT and CDR2 is SNEGSKA in the germline V gene (reference sequence). In nucleotides, the CDR3 is TGCAGTGCTACCGGGACAGTCTATCGCTACACCTTC. Translation gives CSATGTVYRYTF.

The gene calls are TRBV19 and TRBJ2-1; no clear D. The germline V gene encodes CDR1 LNHDA and CDR2 SQIVND (reference sequence). The V end was cut by 1 base, the J end by 10 bases, with 14 bases between. This CDR3 has 14 amino acids. The CDR3 protein is CASSIVGGLDEQFF. The CDR3 DNA reads as TGTGCCAGTAGTATAGTAGGTGGCCTGGACGAGCAGTTCTTC.

In this sample, this clonotype turned up once. The chain joins TRBV7-2 to TRBJ1-5; no definite D call. Per the germline V gene, CDR1 is SGHTA and CDR2 is FQGNSA. The CDR3 has 16 residues. Trimming shortened V by 0 bases and J by 4 bases, and 13 bases separated the two germline ends. The CDR3 DNA reads as TGTGCCAGCAGCTTAGCGCATAGCGGGAGTAATCAGCCCCAGCATTTT. Its protein is CASSLAHSGSNQPQHF. Together with reference TRBV7-2 and TRBJ1-5, the CDR3 gives the full variable domain: GAGVSQSPSNKVTEKGKDVELRCDPISGHTALYWYRQSLGQGLEFLIYFQGNSAPDKSGLPSDRFSAERTGGSVSTLTIQRTQQEDSAVYLCASSLAHSGSNQPQHFGDGTRLSIL.

The chain is built from TRBV7-9 and TRBJ2-1, with 10 bases matching TRBD2. Germline V gene sequence: CDR1 SEHNR, CDR2 FQNEAQ (reference sequence). The CDR3 is 16 amino acids. Trimming took 5 bases from V and 10 from J; bases not matched to a gene: 14. The CDR3 sequence is CASSGGALAGDGEQFF. The CDR3 region has the DNA TGTGCCAGCAGCGGAGGAGCCCTAGCGGGAGACGGGGAGCAGTTCTTC.

CDR3 nucleotide sequence: TGCAGTGCTAGAGAGGCTAGCGGGAGAATCAATGAGCAGTTCTTC. Protein product: CSAREASGRINEQFF. The rearrangement joins TRBV20-1 to TRBJ2-1; 10 nucleotides line up with TRBD2. The V segment lost 0 bases and the J segment 6 bases; nucleotides outside the gene matches: 5. The CDR3 totals 15 residues. Germline CDR1 and CDR2: DFQATT and SNEGSKA (reference sequence).

This clonotype has only one observation. Its ends do not fully match the called genes, so a read error is possible. The chain joins TRBV7-7 to TRBJ2-2, with TRBD2 matching over 9 bases. Germline CDR1 reads SSHAT; CDR2 reads FNYEAQ (reference sequence). The CDR3 spans 16 residues. Here the CDR3 reads CASSLQIAGVTGELFF. CDR3 in DNA: TGTGCTAGCAGCCTCCAGATAGCGGGGGTCACCGGGGAGCTGTTTTTT.

This rearrangement joins TRBV29-1 to TRBJ2-7, with D unclear. V gave up 6 bases and J gave up 2 bases, with 11 bases separating them. Germline V gene data show CDR1 as SQVTM and CDR2 as ANQGSEA. The CDR3 loop spans 12 amino acids. The CDR3 nucleotides read TGCAGCGTCTACAGTTACACCTACGAGCAGTACTTC. Translation gives CSVYSYTYEQYF.

This chain joins TRBV7-9 and TRBJ2-5, with D hard to call. Germline CDR1 reads SEHNR; CDR2 reads FQNEAQ (reference sequence). The CDR3 length is 14 residues. V lost 2 bases to trimming and J lost 6 bases, with 13 bases between them. The CDR3 sequence is CASSLNTNEQTQYF. The DNA for the CDR3 is TGTGCCAGCAGCTTAAATACGAATGAACAGACCCAGTACTTC. The full variable domain, in which reference TRBV7-9 and TRBJ2-5 provide the parts outside the CDR3, is DTGVSQNPRHKITKRGQNVTFRCDPISEHNRLYWYRQTLGQGPEFLTYFQNEAQLEKSRLLSDRFSAERPKGSFSTLEIQRTEQGDSAMYLCASSLNTNEQTQYFGPGTRLLVL.

The rearrangement joins TRBV20-1 to TRBJ1-5; D is unclear. V lost 2 bases to trimming and J lost 1 base, with 3 bases between them. Germline V gene data show CDR1 as DFQATT and CDR2 as SNEGSKA (reference sequence). The CDR3 length is 12 residues. The CDR3 region is CSARWSNQPQHF. DNA for the CDR3: TGCAGTGCTAGATGGAGCAATCAGCCCCAGCATTTT.

The chain couples TRBV12-3 or TRBV12-4 to TRBJ2-5; the D gene is possibly TRBD2 (6 bases). V was shortened by 2 bases and J by 5 bases, with 18 bases between the two germline ends. The CDR3 has 16 residues. As DNA, the CDR3 is TGTGCCAGCAGTTTACGGGAGACCCTCCGTGAGGAGACCCAGTACTTC. Translating it yields CASSLRETLREETQYF.

The chain links TRBV29-1 to TRBJ2-5; D is unclear. V shed 1 base and J shed 3 bases, with 12 bases lying between them. This CDR3 is 14 amino acids long. CDR1 and CDR2 (germline): SQVTM, ANQGSEA. DNA for the CDR3: TGCAGCGTTGAAGGCCTCTACAGAAAAGAGACCCAGTACTTC. Translation: CSVEGLYRKETQYF.

V usage is TRBV5-1 and J usage is TRBJ2-1; D unresolved. Trimming removed 0 bases from V and 9 bases from J, with 10 bases in between. This CDR3 region has 13 residues. Germline CDR1 SGHRS, CDR2 YFSETQ. CDR3 nucleotides: TGCGCCAGCAGCTTGGATACCTCGGGTGAGCAGTTCTTC. Its translation is CASSLDTSGEQFF.

The chain links TRBV19 to TRBJ2-7; D ambiguous. With 5 bases removed from V and 7 bases from J, the gap between germline ends came to 3 bases. The CDR3 consists of 9 residues. In germline, CDR1 is LNHDA, CDR2 SQIVND (reference sequence). CDR3 amino acids: CASSAEQYF. DNA of the CDR3: TGTGCCAGTAGTGCAGAGCAGTACTTC.

The CDR3 sequence: CASSPPGGRTGELFF. The CDR3 DNA reads as TGTGCCAGCTCCCCCCCCGGGGGCAGGACCGGGGAGCTGTTTTTT. V and J are TRBV18 and TRBJ2-2; D tentatively reads TRBD1 or TRBD2 (6 bases each). This CDR3 comprises 15 residues. Trimming left V 6 bases short and J 5 bases short, with 16 bases between. Germline V lookup: CDR1 KGHSH, CDR2 LQKENI.

The count of this clonotype is one. This chain connects TRBV3-1 to TRBJ2-7, with D uncertain. Germline lookup yields CDR1 LGHDT and CDR2 YNNKEL (reference sequence). The ends were cut back, 0 bases at V and 10 bases at J, with 10 bases in the middle. This CDR3 comprises 12 residues. The CDR3 loop is CASSQDDILQYF. Here the CDR3 DNA reads TGTGCCAGCAGCCAAGATGACATTCTTCAGTACTTC.

V is TRBV6-6 and J is TRBJ2-5; the D is unclear. Germline lookup yields CDR1 MNHNY and CDR2 SVGAGI (reference sequence). The V end was cut by 6 bases, the J end by 0 bases, with 11 bases between. This CDR3 spans 14 amino acids. CDR3 sequence: CASSLGLYQETQYF. Written as DNA, the CDR3 is TGTGCCAGCAGCCTCGGGTTGTACCAAGAGACCCAGTACTTC.

J is TRBJ2-4 and V is TRBV5-1; TRBD1 matches 7 bases. Germline CDR1 and CDR2: SGHRS and YFSETQ. V dropped 0 bases and J dropped 5; count of bases not matched to a gene: 2. The CDR3 is 14 amino acids. CDR3 in amino acids: CASSLDTGENIQYF. The CDR3 DNA reads as TGCGCCAGCAGCTTGGACACAGGGGAAAACATTCAGTACTTC.

The V gene is TRBV27, the J gene TRBJ1-2; the D gene is possibly TRBD1 (5 bases). Trimming removed 5 bases at V and 4 bases at J, with 20 bases between. The CDR3 totals 16 residues. Germline V lookup: CDR1 MNHEY, CDR2 SMNVEV (reference sequence). The CDR3 protein is CASSPDSPPQGYGYTF. The CDR3 nucleotides are TGTGCCAGCAGTCCCGACAGCCCCCCCCAGGGCTATGGCTACACCTTC.